This TCR beta chain came from a study of blood T cells in healthy people across ages. A second PCR, run for roughly 7 to 12 cycles, used a sample-barcoded 5' primer plus a J-beta primer mix. In TCRdb, the 5' RACE reads were re-called with MiXCR into one record per CDR3 protein. The sample carries fewer than 950,000 distinct CDR3 sequences, under 40% recorded once. This clonotype was seen only a few times. CDR3 length: 15 residues. Trimming shortened V by 4 bases and J by 5 bases, and 17 bases separated the two germline ends. Germline V gene lookup returns CDR1 LGHNA and CDR2 YSLEER. Sequenced material: blood. The receptor was isolated from a man younger than 35 in good health. The J gene is TRBJ1-2, the V gene TRBV4-3; D is uncertain. The chain's CDR3 is CASSPKRGIGYGYTF. In nucleotides, the CDR3 is TGCGCCAGCAGCCCCAAGCGGGGTATAGGGTATGGCTACACCTTC.